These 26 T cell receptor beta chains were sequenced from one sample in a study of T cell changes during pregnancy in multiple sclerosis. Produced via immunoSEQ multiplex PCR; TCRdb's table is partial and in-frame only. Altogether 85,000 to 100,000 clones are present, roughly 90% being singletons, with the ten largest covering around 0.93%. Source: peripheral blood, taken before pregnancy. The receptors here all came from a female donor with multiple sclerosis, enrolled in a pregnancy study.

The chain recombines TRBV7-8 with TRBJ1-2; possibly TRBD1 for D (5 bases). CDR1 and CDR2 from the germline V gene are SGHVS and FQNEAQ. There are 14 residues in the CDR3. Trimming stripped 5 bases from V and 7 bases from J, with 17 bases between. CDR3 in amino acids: CASSPIRATGGYTF. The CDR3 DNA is TGTGCCAGCAGCCCCATTCGGGCCACAGGTGGCTACACCTTC. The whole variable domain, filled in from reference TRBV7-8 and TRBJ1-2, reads GAGVSQSPRYKVAKRGQDVALRCDPISGHVSLFWYQQALGQGPEFLTYFQNEAQLDKSGLPSDRFFAERPEGSVSTLKIQRTQQEDSAVYLCASSPIRATGGYTFGSGTRLTVV.

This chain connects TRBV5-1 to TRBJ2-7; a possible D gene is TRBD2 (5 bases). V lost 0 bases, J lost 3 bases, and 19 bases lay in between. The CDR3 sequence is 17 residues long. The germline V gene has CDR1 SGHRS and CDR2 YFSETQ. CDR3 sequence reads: CASSLGYTRALDYEQYF. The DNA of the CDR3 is TGCGCCAGCAGCTTGGGATACACGAGGGCCCTGGACTACGAGCAGTACTTC.

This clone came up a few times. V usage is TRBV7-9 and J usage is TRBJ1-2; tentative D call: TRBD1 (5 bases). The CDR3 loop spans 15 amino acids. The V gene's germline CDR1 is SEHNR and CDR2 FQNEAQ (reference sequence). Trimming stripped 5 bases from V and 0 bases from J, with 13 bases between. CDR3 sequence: CASSPSWTTNYGYTF. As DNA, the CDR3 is TGTGCCAGCAGCCCGAGTTGGACAACTAACTATGGCTACACCTTC.

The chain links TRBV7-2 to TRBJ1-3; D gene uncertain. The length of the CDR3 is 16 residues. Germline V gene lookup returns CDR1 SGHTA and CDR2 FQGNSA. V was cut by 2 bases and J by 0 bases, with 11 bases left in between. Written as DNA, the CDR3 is TGTGCCAGCAGCTTAAACCTAATCTCCTCTGGAAACACCATATATTTT. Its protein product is CASSLNLISSGNTIYF.

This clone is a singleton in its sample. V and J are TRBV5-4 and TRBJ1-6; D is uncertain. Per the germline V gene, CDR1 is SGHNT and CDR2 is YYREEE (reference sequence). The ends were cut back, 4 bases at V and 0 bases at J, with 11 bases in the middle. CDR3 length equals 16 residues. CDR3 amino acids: CASSTTGSSYNSPLHF. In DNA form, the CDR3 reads TGTGCCAGCAGCACTACGGGGAGCTCCTATAATTCACCCCTCCACTTT.

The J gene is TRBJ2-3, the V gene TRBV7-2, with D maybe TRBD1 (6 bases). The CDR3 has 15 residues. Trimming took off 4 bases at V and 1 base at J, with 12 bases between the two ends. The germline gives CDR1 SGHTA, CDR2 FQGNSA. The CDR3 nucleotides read TGTGCCAGCAGCTCCAGGGGTTCTGGCACAGATACGCAGTATTTT. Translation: CASSSRGSGTDTQYF.

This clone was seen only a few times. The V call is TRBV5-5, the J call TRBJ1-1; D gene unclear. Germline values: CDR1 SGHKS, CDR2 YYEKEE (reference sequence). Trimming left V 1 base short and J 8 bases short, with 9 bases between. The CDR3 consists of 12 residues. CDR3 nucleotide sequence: TGTGCCAGCAGCTTGACGGTGAAGGAAGCTTTCTTT. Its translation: CASSLTVKEAFF. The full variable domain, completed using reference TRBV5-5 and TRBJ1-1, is DAGVTQSPTHLIKTRGQQVTLRCSPISGHKSVSWYQQVLGQGPQFIFQYYEKEERGRGNFPDRFSARQFPNYSSELNVNALLLGDSALYLCASSLTVKEAFFGQGTRLTVV.

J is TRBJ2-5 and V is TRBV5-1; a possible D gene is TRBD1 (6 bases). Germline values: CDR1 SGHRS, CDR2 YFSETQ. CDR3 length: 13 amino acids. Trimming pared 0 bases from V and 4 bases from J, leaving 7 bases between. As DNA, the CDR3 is TGCGCCAGCAGCTTGGTAGGGGGAGAGACCCAGTACTTC. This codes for CASSLVGGETQYF.

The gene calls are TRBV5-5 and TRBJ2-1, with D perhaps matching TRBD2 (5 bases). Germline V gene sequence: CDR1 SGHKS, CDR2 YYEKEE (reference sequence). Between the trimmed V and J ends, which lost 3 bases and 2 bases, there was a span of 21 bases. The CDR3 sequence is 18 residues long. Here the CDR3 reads CASSSLPSPFVAYNEQFF. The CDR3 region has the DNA TGTGCCAGCAGCTCACTTCCTAGCCCGTTCGTGGCCTACAATGAGCAGTTCTTC.

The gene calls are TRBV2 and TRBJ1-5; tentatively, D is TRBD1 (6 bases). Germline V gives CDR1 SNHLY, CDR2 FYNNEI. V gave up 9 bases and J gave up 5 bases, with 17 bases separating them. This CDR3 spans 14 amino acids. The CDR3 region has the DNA TGTGCCAGTCGCCCCCCACAGGGATATCAGCCCCAGCATTTT. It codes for CASRPPQGYQPQHF.

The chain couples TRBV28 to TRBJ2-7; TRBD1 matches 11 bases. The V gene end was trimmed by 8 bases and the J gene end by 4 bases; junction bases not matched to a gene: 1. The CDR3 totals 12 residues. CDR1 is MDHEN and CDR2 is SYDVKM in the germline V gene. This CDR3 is CASGQGAYEQYF. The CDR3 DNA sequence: TGTGCCAGCGGACAGGGGGCTTACGAGCAGTACTTC. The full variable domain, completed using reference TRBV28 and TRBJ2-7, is DVKVTQSSRYLVKRTGEKVFLECVQDMDHENMFWYRQDPGLGLRLIYFSYDVKMKEKGDIPEGYSVSREKKERFSLILESASTNQTSMYLCASGQGAYEQYFGPGTRLTVT.

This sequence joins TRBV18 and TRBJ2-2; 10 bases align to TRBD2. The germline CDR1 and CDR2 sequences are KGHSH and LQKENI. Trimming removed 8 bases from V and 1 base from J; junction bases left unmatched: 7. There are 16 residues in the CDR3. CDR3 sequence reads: CASRRASGRNTGELFF. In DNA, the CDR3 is TGTGCCAGCCGACGGGCTAGCGGGAGGAACACCGGGGAGCTGTTTTTT.

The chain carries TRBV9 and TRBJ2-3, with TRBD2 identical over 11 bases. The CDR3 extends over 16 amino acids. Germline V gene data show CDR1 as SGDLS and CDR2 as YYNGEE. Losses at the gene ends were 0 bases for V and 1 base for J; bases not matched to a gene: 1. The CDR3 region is CASSVALAGGTDTQYF. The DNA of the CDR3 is TGTGCCAGCAGCGTAGCACTAGCGGGGGGCACAGATACGCAGTATTTT.

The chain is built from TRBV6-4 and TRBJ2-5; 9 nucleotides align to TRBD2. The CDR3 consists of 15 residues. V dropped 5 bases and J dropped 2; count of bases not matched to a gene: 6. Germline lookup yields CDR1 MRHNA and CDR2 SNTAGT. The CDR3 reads CASSLTSGDQETQYF. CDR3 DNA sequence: TGTGCCAGCAGTCTGACTAGCGGAGATCAAGAGACCCAGTACTTC.

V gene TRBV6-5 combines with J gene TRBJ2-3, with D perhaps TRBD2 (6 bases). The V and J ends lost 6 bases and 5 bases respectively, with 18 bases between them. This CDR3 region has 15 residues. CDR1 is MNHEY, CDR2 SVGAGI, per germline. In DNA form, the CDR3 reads TGTGCCAGCAGCCAGACTAGGGCGGGGCAAGATACGCAGTATTTT. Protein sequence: CASSQTRAGQDTQYF.

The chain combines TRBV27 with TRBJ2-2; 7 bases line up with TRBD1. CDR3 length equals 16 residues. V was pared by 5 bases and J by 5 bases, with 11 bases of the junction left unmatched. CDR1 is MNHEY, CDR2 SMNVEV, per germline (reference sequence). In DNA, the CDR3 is TGTGCCAGCAGTATAAGACAGGGACGTGGAACCGGGGAGCTGTTTTTT. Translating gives CASSIRQGRGTGELFF.

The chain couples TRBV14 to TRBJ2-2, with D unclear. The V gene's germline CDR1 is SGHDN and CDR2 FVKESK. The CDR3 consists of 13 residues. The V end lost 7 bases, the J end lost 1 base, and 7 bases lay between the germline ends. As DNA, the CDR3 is TGTGCCAGCATGCAGATGAACACCGGGGAGCTGTTTTTT. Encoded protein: CASMQMNTGELFF.

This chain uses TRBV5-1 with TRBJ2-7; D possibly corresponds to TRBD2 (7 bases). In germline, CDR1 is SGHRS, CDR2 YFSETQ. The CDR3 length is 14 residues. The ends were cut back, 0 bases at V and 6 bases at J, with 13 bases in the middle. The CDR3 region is CASSLEGGVGEQYF. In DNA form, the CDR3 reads TGCGCCAGCAGCTTGGAAGGGGGGGTCGGCGAGCAGTACTTC. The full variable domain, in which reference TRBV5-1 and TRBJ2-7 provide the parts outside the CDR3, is KAGVTQTPRYLIKTRGQQVTLSCSPISGHRSVSWYQQTPGQGLQFLFEYFSETQRNKGNFPGRFSGRQFSNSRSEMNVSTLELGDSALYLCASSLEGGVGEQYFGPGTRLTVT.

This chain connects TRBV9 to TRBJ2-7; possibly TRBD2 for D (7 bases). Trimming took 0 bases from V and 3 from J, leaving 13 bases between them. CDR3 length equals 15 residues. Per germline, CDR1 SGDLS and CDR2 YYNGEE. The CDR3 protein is CASSVDGGGHYEQYF. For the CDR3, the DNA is TGTGCCAGCAGCGTAGATGGCGGGGGACACTACGAGCAGTACTTC.

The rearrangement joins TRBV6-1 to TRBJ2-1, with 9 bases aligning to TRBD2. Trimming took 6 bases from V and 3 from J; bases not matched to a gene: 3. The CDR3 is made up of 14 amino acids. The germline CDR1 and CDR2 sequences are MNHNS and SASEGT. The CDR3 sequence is CASSYSGGYNEQFF. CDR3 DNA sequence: TGTGCCAGCAGCTATAGCGGGGGCTACAATGAGCAGTTCTTC.

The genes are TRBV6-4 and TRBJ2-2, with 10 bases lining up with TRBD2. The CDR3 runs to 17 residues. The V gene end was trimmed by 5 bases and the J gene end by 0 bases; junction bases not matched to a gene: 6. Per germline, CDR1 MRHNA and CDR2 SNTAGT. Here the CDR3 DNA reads TGTGCCAGCAGTTCGGTAGCGGGAGGCACGAACACCGGGGAGCTGTTTTTT. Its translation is CASSSVAGGTNTGELFF.

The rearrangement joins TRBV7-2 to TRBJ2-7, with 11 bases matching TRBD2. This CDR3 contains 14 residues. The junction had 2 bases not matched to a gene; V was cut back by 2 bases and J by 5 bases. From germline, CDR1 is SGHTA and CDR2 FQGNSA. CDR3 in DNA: TGTGCCAGCAGCTTACTAGCGGGGGGAAACGAGCAGTACTTC. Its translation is CASSLLAGGNEQYF.

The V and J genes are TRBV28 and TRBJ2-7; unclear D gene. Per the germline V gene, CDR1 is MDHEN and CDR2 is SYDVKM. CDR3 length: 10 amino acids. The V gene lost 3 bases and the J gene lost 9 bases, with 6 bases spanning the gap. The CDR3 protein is CASSFGVQYF. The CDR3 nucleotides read TGTGCCAGCAGTTTCGGTGTGCAGTACTTC. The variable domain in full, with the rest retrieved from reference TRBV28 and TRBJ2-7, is DVKVTQSSRYLVKRTGEKVFLECVQDMDHENMFWYRQDPGLGLRLIYFSYDVKMKEKGDIPEGYSVSREKKERFSLILESASTNQTSMYLCASSFGVQYFGPGTRLTVT.

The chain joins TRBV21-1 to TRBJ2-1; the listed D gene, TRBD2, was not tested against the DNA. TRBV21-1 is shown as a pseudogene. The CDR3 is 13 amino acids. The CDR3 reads CASSKRVYNEQFF. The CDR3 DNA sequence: TGTGCCAGCAGCAAACGGGTGTACAATGAGCAGTTCTTC.

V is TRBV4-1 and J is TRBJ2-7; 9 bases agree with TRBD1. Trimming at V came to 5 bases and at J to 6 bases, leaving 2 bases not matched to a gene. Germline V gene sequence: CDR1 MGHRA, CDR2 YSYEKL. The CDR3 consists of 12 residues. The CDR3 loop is CASSRTGAEQYF. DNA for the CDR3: TGCGCCAGCAGCAGGACAGGGGCCGAGCAGTACTTC.

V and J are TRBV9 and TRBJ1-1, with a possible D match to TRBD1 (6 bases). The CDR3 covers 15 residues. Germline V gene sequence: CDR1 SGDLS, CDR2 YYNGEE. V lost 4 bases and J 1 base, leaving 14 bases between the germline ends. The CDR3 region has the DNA TGTGCCAGCAGCACCAGACAGGACTCGAACACTGAAGCTTTCTTT. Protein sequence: CASSTRQDSNTEAFF.